The rows below give T cell receptor beta chains drawn from one sample of a study of blood T cells in healthy people across ages. TCRdb passed the 5' RACE reads through MiXCR, listing each CDR3 protein once. Of around 1.5 million distinct CDR3 sequences listed, about 43% were seen once; the top ten hold 7% to 9%. The specimen was blood. The receptors here all came from a young woman in good health. Both conserved end residues are part of each CDR3. The D gene is left open where the match is weak. The size entry is marked missing in some rows and otherwise reads once, few, many or a size class.

d_call: TRBD1
j_call: TRBJ2-5
cdr3_length: 18
clone_size: -
v_call: TRBV6-1
cdr3_aa: CASSTVSFRTGGGETQYF
cdr3_nt: TGTGCCAGCAGTACCGTCTCCTTCAGGACAGGGGGCGGGGAGACCCAGTACTTC

d_call: -
j_call: TRBJ1-2
cdr3_length: 12
clone_size: -
v_call: TRBV6-1
cdr3_aa: CALQADYYGYTF
cdr3_nt: TGTGCTCTACAGGCCGACTACTATGGCTACACCTTC

d_call: TRBD2
j_call: TRBJ2-2
cdr3_length: 15
clone_size: -
v_call: TRBV18
cdr3_aa: CASSPVSSGSPELFF
cdr3_nt: TGTGCCAGCTCACCGGTGTCTAGCGGATCCCCGGAGCTGTTTTTT

d_call: -
j_call: TRBJ2-2
cdr3_length: 16
clone_size: -
v_call: TRBV27
cdr3_aa: CASSFTRGRDTGELFF
cdr3_nt: TGTGCCAGCAGTTTCACCAGAGGGCGGGACACCGGGGAGCTGTTTTTT

d_call: TRBD1
j_call: TRBJ2-7
cdr3_length: 14
clone_size: many
v_call: TRBV5-1
cdr3_aa: CASSLGQGANEQYF
cdr3_nt: TGTGCCAGCAGCTTGGGACAGGGGGCGAACGAGCAGTACTTC

d_call: TRBD1
j_call: TRBJ1-5
cdr3_length: 15
clone_size: -
v_call: TRBV12-3/TRBV12-4
cdr3_aa: CASRIATGTNQPQHF
cdr3_nt: TGTGCCAGCAGGATTGCGACAGGGACGAATCAGCCCCAGCATTTT

d_call: -
j_call: TRBJ1-4
cdr3_length: 16
clone_size: few
v_call: TRBV7-9
cdr3_aa: CASSSHFGRGNEKLFF
cdr3_nt: TGTGCCAGCAGCTCTCACTTCGGACGGGGTAATGAAAAACTGTTTTTT

d_call: -
j_call: TRBJ1-2
cdr3_length: 14
clone_size: -
v_call: TRBV28
cdr3_aa: CASSLDRTQNGYTF
cdr3_nt: TGTGCCAGCAGCCTCGACAGGACTCAAAACGGCTACACCTTC

d_call: TRBD2
j_call: TRBJ2-1
cdr3_length: 14
clone_size: -
v_call: TRBV30
cdr3_aa: CACKAGGSYNEQFF
cdr3_nt: TGTGCCTGTAAAGCGGGAGGCTCCTACAATGAGCAGTTCTTC

d_call: -
j_call: TRBJ2-6
cdr3_length: 17
clone_size: -
v_call: TRBV7-9
cdr3_aa: CAEAYGQRNSGANVLTF
cdr3_nt: TGTGCAGAAGCTTACGGACAAAGGAACTCTGGGGCCAACGTCCTGACTTTC

d_call: -
j_call: TRBJ2-4
cdr3_length: 14
clone_size: -
v_call: TRBV27
cdr3_aa: CASSSGQGKSIQYF
cdr3_nt: TGTGCCAGCAGTTCGGGGCAGGGGAAATCCATTCAGTACTTC

d_call: -
j_call: TRBJ1-2
cdr3_length: 14
clone_size: few
v_call: TRBV12-3/TRBV12-4
cdr3_aa: CASSLRGADYGYTF
cdr3_nt: TGTGCCAGCAGTTTACGGGGGGCGGACTATGGCTACACCTTC

d_call: TRBD2
j_call: TRBJ2-5
cdr3_length: 16
clone_size: -
v_call: TRBV6-6
cdr3_aa: CASSYSPSGSQTEQYF
cdr3_nt: TGTGCCAGCAGTTACAGTCCTAGCGGGAGTCAAACGGAGCAGTACTTC

d_call: -
j_call: TRBJ2-1
cdr3_length: 15
clone_size: few
v_call: TRBV7-9
cdr3_aa: CASSLRGVGYNEQFF
cdr3_nt: TGTGCCAGCAGCTTGCGGGGCGTTGGGTACAATGAGCAGTTCTTC

d_call: TRBD2
j_call: TRBJ2-3
cdr3_length: 16
clone_size: -
v_call: TRBV27
cdr3_aa: CASSSRAGDVKDTQYF
cdr3_nt: TGTGCCAGCAGTTCTCGAGCGGGAGATGTTAAAGATACGCAGTATTTT

d_call: TRBD1
j_call: TRBJ1-4
cdr3_length: 14
clone_size: -
v_call: TRBV28
cdr3_aa: CASRSTGGEEKLFF
cdr3_nt: TGTGCCAGCAGGTCGACAGGGGGCGAGGAAAAACTGTTTTTT

d_call: TRBD2
j_call: TRBJ2-3
cdr3_length: 15
clone_size: few
v_call: TRBV20-1
cdr3_aa: CSARDRGTSGDTQYF
cdr3_nt: TGCAGTGCTAGAGACAGGGGGACTAGCGGAGATACGCAGTATTTT

d_call: -
j_call: TRBJ2-5
cdr3_length: 13
clone_size: -
v_call: TRBV21-1
cdr3_aa: CASSNRVVRTQYF
cdr3_nt: TGTGCCAGCAGCAACCGGGTCGTACGGACCCAGTACTTC

d_call: -
j_call: TRBJ2-1
cdr3_length: 16
clone_size: few
v_call: TRBV5-1
cdr3_aa: CASSPTVTGAGNEQFF
cdr3_nt: TGCGCCAGCAGCCCCACCGTAACGGGGGCCGGTAATGAGCAGTTCTTC

d_call: TRBD2
j_call: TRBJ2-7
cdr3_length: 15
clone_size: few
v_call: TRBV7-2
cdr3_aa: CASRVAGGDSYEQYF
cdr3_nt: TGTGCCAGCAGAGTAGCGGGAGGTGACTCCTACGAGCAGTACTTC

d_call: -
j_call: TRBJ2-1
cdr3_length: 16
clone_size: once
v_call: TRBV12-3/TRBV12-4
cdr3_aa: CASSLLSRVVHNEQFF
cdr3_nt: TGTGCCAGCAGTTTACTGTCCAGGGTAGTACACAATGAGCAGTTCTTC

d_call: TRBD1
j_call: TRBJ1-2
cdr3_length: 12
clone_size: once
v_call: TRBV20-1
cdr3_aa: CSHTTGTDGYTF
cdr3_nt: TGCAGTCATACTACCGGGACAGATGGCTACACCTTC

d_call: TRBD1
j_call: TRBJ1-1
cdr3_length: 15
clone_size: -
v_call: TRBV9
cdr3_aa: CASSERTGVDTEAFF
cdr3_nt: TGTGCCAGCAGCGAACGGACAGGCGTGGACACTGAAGCTTTCTTT

d_call: -
j_call: TRBJ2-1
cdr3_length: 14
clone_size: few
v_call: TRBV29-1
cdr3_aa: CSVEGRAMGLGQFF
cdr3_nt: TGCAGCGTTGAAGGGCGGGCTATGGGTTTGGGGCAGTTCTTC

d_call: -
j_call: TRBJ2-2
cdr3_length: 16
clone_size: -
v_call: TRBV12-3/TRBV12-4
cdr3_aa: CASTKGRGANTGELFF
cdr3_nt: TGTGCCAGCACAAAGGGTCGGGGGGCTAACACCGGGGAGCTGTTTTTT

d_call: -
j_call: TRBJ2-3
cdr3_length: 15
clone_size: few
v_call: TRBV7-2
cdr3_aa: CASSTGLKGADTQYF
cdr3_nt: TGTGCCAGCAGCACTGGACTAAAAGGCGCAGATACGCAGTATTTT

d_call: -
j_call: TRBJ2-7
cdr3_length: 17
clone_size: -
v_call: TRBV10-3
cdr3_aa: CAIMGEVGQLFGGGQYF
cdr3_nt: TGTGCCATCATGGGCGAAGTCGGACAGCTGTTCGGGGGCGGGCAGTACTTC